This passage covers 17 T cell receptor beta chains from one sample sequenced in a study of neurological immune-mediated disorders. TCRdb re-called the 5' RACE reads with MiXCR, one entry per CDR3 protein. The data hold tens of thousands of distinct CDR3 sequences, with around 10% observed a single time. Sequencing was carried out using PBMCs. The receptors stem from a man aged 35 to 55 in good health.

Many counts were recorded for this clonotype. The V and J genes are TRBV9 and TRBJ2-7, with no clear D. Trimming shortened V by 0 bases and J by 7 bases, and 8 bases separated the two germline ends. Germline values: CDR1 SGDLS, CDR2 YYNGEE. This CDR3 region has 12 residues. The CDR3 DNA sequence: TGTGCCAGCAGCGTAGAGAGGCGAGAGCAGTACTTC. This codes for CASSVERREQYF.

This sequence joins TRBV12-3 or TRBV12-4 and TRBJ2-5; the D gene could be TRBD1 or TRBD2 (6 bases each). The V end lost 6 bases, the J end lost 5 bases, and 19 bases lay between the germline ends. This CDR3 has 15 residues. The CDR3 region is CASSRTCWGAETQYF. CDR3 nucleotides: TGTGCCAGCAGCCGGACTTGCTGGGGGGCCGAGACCCAGTACTTC.

This clonotype was recorded at least ten times. Here the CDR3 DNA reads TGTGCCAGCAGCGTAGGGACTAGCGGGGGCCGGGATACGCAGTATTTT. It translates to CASSVGTSGGRDTQYF. The chain is built from TRBV9 and TRBJ2-3, with 13 bases aligning to TRBD2. V gave up 0 bases and J gave up 6 bases; unmatched junction bases: 4. The CDR3 runs to 16 residues. The germline V gene has CDR1 SGDLS and CDR2 YYNGEE. The whole variable domain, remainder taken from reference TRBV9 and TRBJ2-3, is DSGVTQTPKHLITATGQRVTLRCSPRSGDLSVYWYQQSLDQGLQFLIQYYNGEERAKGNILERFSAQQFPDLHSELNLSSLELGDSALYFCASSVGTSGGRDTQYFGPGTRLTVL.

Many counts were recorded for this clonotype. V gene TRBV11-2 combines with J gene TRBJ2-5; D could derive from TRBD1 or TRBD2 (5 bases each). The V gene's germline CDR1 is SGHAT and CDR2 FQNNGV. This CDR3 has 19 residues. The V and J ends lost 4 bases and 1 base respectively, with 25 bases between them. In nucleotides, the CDR3 is TGTGCCAGCAGCTGGGTGGGTAAAAGGGACCGATGGGGCCAAGAGACCCAGTACTTC. Protein product: CASSWVGKRDRWGQETQYF.

The rearrangement joins TRBV5-1 to TRBJ1-4, with a weak D call TRBD1 (5 bases). Trimming took 4 bases from V and 6 from J, leaving 13 bases between them. Germline V gene lookup returns CDR1 SGHRS and CDR2 YFSETQ. CDR3 length: 14 amino acids. This CDR3 is CASSPGTADEKLFF. The CDR3 DNA sequence: TGCGCCAGCAGCCCCGGGACGGCCGATGAAAAACTGTTTTTT.

The table lists this clonotype with many counts. The gene calls are TRBV5-1 and TRBJ2-7; 7 bases are a match to TRBD1. CDR1 SGHRS and CDR2 YFSETQ come from the germline V gene. V shed 1 base, J shed 0 bases, and the junction held 4 bases outside the gene matches. This CDR3 spans 15 amino acids. The CDR3 here is CASSLTSGGSYEQYF. CDR3 DNA sequence: TGCGCCAGCAGCTTGACTTCAGGGGGCTCCTACGAGCAGTACTTC. The full variable domain, its missing parts supplied by reference TRBV5-1 and TRBJ2-7, is KAGVTQTPRYLIKTRGQQVTLSCSPISGHRSVSWYQQTPGQGLQFLFEYFSETQRNKGNFPGRFSGRQFSNSRSEMNVSTLELGDSALYLCASSLTSGGSYEQYFGPGTRLTVT.

This clonotype was observed at least ten times. This chain's CDR3 is CSVEGDRGEQYF. The CDR3 bases are TGCAGCGTTGAAGGGGACAGGGGCGAGCAGTACTTC. The chain couples TRBV29-1 to TRBJ2-7, with 10 bases aligning to TRBD1. CDR1 and CDR2 from the germline V gene are SQVTM and ANQGSEA. CDR3 length: 12 amino acids. After removal of 1 base from V and 6 bases from J, the junction contained 0 bases not matched to a gene.

This clonotype showed up many times. The genes are TRBV18 and TRBJ2-1, with 11 bases identical to TRBD1. CDR3 length equals 18 residues. V lost 10 bases and J lost 8; bases outside the gene matches: 22. Germline V CDR1 and CDR2: KGHSH, LQKENI. CDR3 nucleotide sequence: TGTGCCACCTTCGACGCGGACAGGGGGCTTGGGTCCGTGGATGAGCAGTTCTTC. Amino acids: CATFDADRGLGSVDEQFF.

This clonotype was recorded many times. The J gene is TRBJ1-3, the V gene TRBV7-2, with D maybe TRBD1 (5 bases). With 3 bases removed from V and 4 bases from J, the gap between germline ends came to 16 bases. Germline lookup yields CDR1 SGHTA and CDR2 FQGNSA. The CDR3 is made up of 16 amino acids. The CDR3 DNA follows: TGTGCCAGCAGCTTCGGCGGGGTCGGGGCAGGAAACACCATATATTTT. Encoded protein: CASSFGGVGAGNTIYF.

This clonotype appeared many times. The rearrangement joins TRBV20-1 to TRBJ2-2; 9 bases fit TRBD2. V lost 2 bases and J lost 6; bases outside the gene matches: 1. The germline gives CDR1 DFQATT, CDR2 SNEGSKA (reference sequence). The CDR3 contains 13 residues. The CDR3 protein is CSARRLAAGELFF. For the CDR3, the DNA is TGCAGTGCTAGAAGACTAGCGGCCGGGGAGCTGTTTTTT.

As for this clonotype: A single base separates this from a much larger clone, so it may be a read error. This chain connects TRBV11-2 to TRBJ2-5, with D maybe TRBD2 (6 bases). Trimming took 4 bases from V and 4 from J, leaving 10 bases between them. Germline values: CDR1 SGHAT, CDR2 FQNNGV. The CDR3 runs 13 residues. CDR3 sequence: CASSYRAGETQYF. The CDR3 bases are TGTGCCAGCAGCTACAGAGCGGGAGAGACCCAGTACTTC.

By frequency in the sample, this clonotype is medium-sized. V usage is TRBV5-1 and J usage is TRBJ2-1; no clear D gene. Between the trimmed V and J ends, which lost 0 bases and 0 bases, there was a span of 7 bases. This CDR3 region has 15 residues. Looked up from germline, CDR1 is SGHRS and CDR2 is YFSETQ. CDR3 in DNA: TGCGCCAGCAGCTTGGTACCCTTCTCCTACAATGAGCAGTTCTTC. It is translated as CASSLVPFSYNEQFF.

In this sample, this clonotype turned up many times. This chain uses TRBV20-1 with TRBJ2-7; D may be TRBD2 (6 bases). Per germline, CDR1 DFQATT and CDR2 SNEGSKA (reference sequence). The V gene lost 4 bases and the J gene lost 3 bases, with 13 bases spanning the gap. The CDR3 has 13 residues. The CDR3 DNA reads TGCAGTGCTATAACACGGGACTTCTACGAGCAGTACTTC. This encodes CSAITRDFYEQYF.

This clonotype was recorded many times. The chain is built from TRBV7-9 and TRBJ2-2; D possibly matches TRBD1 or TRBD2 (5 bases each). This CDR3 is built from 14 residues. Trimming left V 5 bases short and J 2 bases short, with 9 bases between. CDR1 and CDR2 from the germline V gene are SEHNR and FQNEAQ (reference sequence). The CDR3 sequence: CASSRGTNTGELFF. CDR3 nucleotides: TGTGCCAGCAGCCGAGGGACCAACACCGGGGAGCTGTTTTTT.

This clonotype was detected a few times. The gene calls are TRBV7-9 and TRBJ1-1, with D perhaps matching TRBD1 (5 bases). V lost 2 bases and J 5 bases, leaving 15 bases between the germline ends. Germline CDR1 is SEHNR and CDR2 is FQNEAQ (reference sequence). This CDR3 comprises 15 residues. This chain's CDR3 is CASSLPGPQQTEAFF. Written as DNA, the CDR3 is TGTGCCAGCAGCTTACCAGGGCCGCAGCAGACTGAAGCTTTCTTT.

Many counts were recorded for this clonotype. V usage is TRBV7-8 and J usage is TRBJ2-3; the match to TRBD2 covers 12 bases. Per germline, CDR1 SGHVS and CDR2 FQNEAQ. The junction had 6 bases not matched to a gene; V was cut back by 1 base and J by 1 base. The CDR3 totals 18 residues. CDR3: CASSLGLAGVLRTDTQYF. The CDR3, as DNA: TGTGCCAGCAGCTTAGGACTAGCGGGGGTCCTACGCACAGATACGCAGTATTTT.

In regard to this clonotype: A much larger clone lies one base from this, so it may be a read error. The rearrangement links TRBV12-3 or TRBV12-4 to TRBJ1-2; D gene uncertain. Trimming cost V 6 bases and J 8 bases, with 19 bases left between them. The CDR3 runs 14 residues. CDR3 loop: CASSLGGQSLGYTF. In DNA, the CDR3 is TGTGCCAGCAGCTTGGGAGGCCAGTCTTTAGGCTACACCTTC.